Following are 14 T cell receptor beta chains from one sample sequenced in a study of T cell repertoires in cytomegalovirus infection. Their target antigens are unknown. TCRdb re-called the reads with MiXCR, one entry per CDR3 protein. This table holds 300,000 or so distinct CDR3 sequences, roughly 25% found once. Specimen: cultured PBMCs, collected from culture after CMV antigen stimulation. These receptors were taken from a human donor in good health (CMV status not recorded). Some clones in this sample may be carry-over from other donors' samples.

The chain combines TRBV9 with TRBJ1-1, with D perhaps matching TRBD1 (5 bases). The V and J ends lost 4 bases and 4 bases respectively, with 23 bases between them. The CDR3 covers 17 residues. CDR1 SGDLS and CDR2 YYNGEE come from the germline V gene. The CDR3 reads CASSTGGFMGESTEAFF. For the CDR3, the DNA is TGTGCCAGCAGCACCGGGGGATTTATGGGGGAGTCCACTGAAGCTTTCTTT.

Many counts were recorded for this clonotype. This chain links TRBV12-3 or TRBV12-4 with TRBJ2-3, with D possibly matching TRBD1 (6 bases). This CDR3 spans 17 amino acids. Trimming cost V 5 bases and J 0 bases, with 18 bases left between them. DNA of the CDR3: TGTGCCAGCAGTCCGGCAAGGGGGTTGGGAAGCACAGATACGCAGTATTTT. This codes for CASSPARGLGSTDTQYF.

This chain joins TRBV4-3 and TRBJ2-1; TRBD2 agrees at 7 bases. CDR3 length: 14 residues. V dropped 6 bases and J dropped 8; count of bases not matched to a gene: 10. CDR1 is LGHNA and CDR2 is YSLEER in the germline V gene. The CDR3 is CASSGTSDLDEQFF. The CDR3 coding sequence is TGCGCCAGCAGTGGAACTAGCGATCTGGATGAGCAGTTCTTC.

The table lists this clonotype with many counts. The chain combines TRBV7-2 with TRBJ2-1, with TRBD2 matching 11 bases. The J segment lost 7 bases and the V segment lost 5 bases, leaving 4 bases of the junction unmatched. Germline CDR1 is SGHTA and CDR2 is FQGNSA. The CDR3 sequence is 14 residues long. CDR3 sequence reads: CASSGTSGSNEQFF. The DNA of the CDR3 is TGTGCCAGCAGCGGAACTAGCGGGAGTAATGAGCAGTTCTTC.

This clonotype has a count of ten or more. V gene TRBV7-2 combines with J gene TRBJ2-1; 10 bases match TRBD2. Germline loops: CDR1 SGHTA, CDR2 FQGNSA. The CDR3 covers 17 residues. Losses at the gene ends were 2 bases for V and 4 bases for J; bases not matched to a gene: 8. This CDR3 reads CASSLPPGLANYNEQFF. CDR3 nucleotide sequence: TGTGCCAGCAGCTTACCTCCGGGACTAGCGAATTACAATGAGCAGTTCTTC.

The chain employs TRBV12-3 or TRBV12-4 and TRBJ2-5; D unresolved. Deletions cut 3 bases from V and 2 bases from J, with 10 bases between. The CDR3 is 14 residues long. The CDR3 nucleotides are TGTGCCAGCAGTTTGGGCCACCAACAAGAGACCCAGTACTTC. Protein sequence: CASSLGHQQETQYF.

This clonotype has just a few counts. The chain joins TRBV12-3 or TRBV12-4 to TRBJ1-5; 7 nucleotides align to TRBD1. The CDR3 length is 14 residues. With V trimmed by 3 bases and J by 4 bases, 3 bases remained unmatched. DNA of the CDR3: TGTGCCAGCAGTTTTACAGGGGAAAATCAGCCCCAGCATTTT. This gives the protein CASSFTGENQPQHF.

This clonotype was picked up a small number of times. J is TRBJ1-4 and V is TRBV14, with 9 bases that match TRBD1. The germline V gene encodes CDR1 SGHDN and CDR2 FVKESK. The CDR3 contains 15 residues. V lost 4 bases to trimming and J lost 8 bases; unmatched junction nucleotides: 8. The CDR3 DNA is TGTGCCAGCAGCCTTCGGACAGGGGCAGGCGAAAAACTGTTTTTT. Amino acid sequence: CASSLRTGAGEKLFF.

The J gene is TRBJ2-3, the V gene TRBV2; TRBD2 matches 12 bases. The V segment lost 5 bases and the J segment 0 bases; nucleotides outside the gene matches: 9. This CDR3 spans 18 amino acids. The V gene's germline CDR1 is SNHLY and CDR2 FYNNEI. The CDR3 is CASSSRLAGVGSTDTQYF. In nucleotides, the CDR3 is TGTGCCAGCAGTTCCCGACTAGCGGGAGTGGGAAGCACAGATACGCAGTATTTT.

This clonotype was seen only a few times. The V call is TRBV4-3, the J call TRBJ2-2; 7 bases fit TRBD1. V was clipped by 8 bases and J by 1 base; unmatched bases: 4. Germline V gene sequence: CDR1 LGHNA, CDR2 YSLEER. The CDR3 contains 14 residues. The DNA for the CDR3 is TGCGCCAGCCGGGGACAGAAGAACACCGGGGAGCTGTTTTTT. The encoded protein is CASRGQKNTGELFF.

This sequence joins TRBV6-5 and TRBJ2-3; 8 bases line up with TRBD1. CDR3 length: 14 residues. V shed 6 bases, J shed 13 bases, and the junction held 15 bases outside the gene matches. Germline-derived CDR1 and CDR2 are MNHEY and SVGAGI. CDR3 sequence: CASRALSGTGMEYF. The CDR3, as DNA: TGTGCCAGCAGAGCACTTTCCGGGACAGGCATGGAGTATTTT.

J is TRBJ2-5 and V is TRBV30, with D uncertain. Trimming took off 0 bases at V and 1 base at J, with 9 bases between the two ends. From germline, CDR1 is GTSNPN and CDR2 SVGIG (reference sequence). The CDR3 contains 14 residues. This CDR3 is CAWSVQTFQETQYF. In DNA form, the CDR3 reads TGTGCCTGGAGTGTCCAGACATTCCAAGAGACCCAGTACTTC.

V usage is TRBV7-9 and J usage is TRBJ2-1; TRBD2 is a possible D gene (7 bases). The CDR3 runs to 16 residues. The V gene lost 5 bases and the J gene lost 5 bases, with 19 bases spanning the gap. From germline, CDR1 is SEHNR and CDR2 FQNEAQ (reference sequence). DNA of the CDR3: TGTGCCAGCAGCCGGGGGCGGCGGGAGTTGAACAATGAGCAGTTCTTC. Translating gives CASSRGRRELNNEQFF.

This clonotype appeared many times. The rearrangement joins TRBV28 to TRBJ1-5; tentative D call: TRBD1 (6 bases). This CDR3 contains 14 residues. CDR1 and CDR2 (germline): MDHEN, SYDVKM. Trimming cost V 6 bases and J 0 bases, with 9 bases left between them. This chain's CDR3 is CASRWGASNQPQHF. The DNA for the CDR3 is TGTGCCAGCAGGTGGGGGGCTAGCAATCAGCCCCAGCATTTT.